Listed here is a single T cell receptor (beta chain). Its target is not known. TCRdb reanalysed the 5' RACE reads using MiXCR and keeps one entry per CDR3 protein. There are just under 550,000 distinct CDR3 sequences in the sample; roughly 12% occur only once, and approximately 6.3% lies in the top ten. The sample comes from a study of CD8 T cells in ankylosing spondylitis. Germline values: CDR1 SGHTS, CDR2 YDEGEE. The V and J ends lost 3 bases and 3 bases respectively, with 18 bases between them. This CDR3 has 17 residues. General study points: For ankylosing spondylitis blood, a TCR beta motif of 7 to 9 highly homologous variants appeared characteristic. Disease-linked clones were reportedly significantly enriched in matched ankylosing spondylitis synovial fluid.

The receptor was isolated from a male donor with ankylosing spondylitis. Sequencing was done on a sample of blood, either unsorted or a sorted T cell fraction (not recorded which). This chain joins TRBV5-8 and TRBJ2-2, with a weak D call TRBD2 (6 bases). CDR3 bases: TGTGCCAGCAGCTACCCCGGGGGTACCTGGGACACCGGGGAGCTGTTTTTT. It codes for CASSYPGGTWDTGELFF.